Listed below are T cell receptor beta chains from one sample, sequenced in a study of T-cell reconstitution after alpha-beta-depleted transplantation in children. MiXCR was run by TCRdb on the PCR reads, yielding one entry per CDR3 protein. The sample yields 500,000 to 600,000 distinct CDR3 sequences, about 17% seen once. The material sequenced was PBMCs from the stem cell graft donor, taken from the stem cell graft. These receptors were collected from a human donor who donated a stem cell graft to a child with acute lymphoblastic leukemia. Each CDR3 is given with its conserved first and last residue. The D gene is left open where the match is weak. Only part of the rows carry a size: once, few, many, or a class if the clone is expanded.

DNA | CDR3 | V | D | J | size
TGTGCCAGCAGTTTCCCTCGGACAGGGGTGACCACTGAAGCTTTCTTT | CASSFPRTGVTTEAFF | TRBV12-3/TRBV12-4 | TRBD1 | TRBJ1-1 | .
TGTGCCAGCAGCTTAGGTCGGATGGCCTTCTACGAGCAGTACTTC | CASSLGRMAFYEQYF | TRBV13 | . | TRBJ2-7 | few
TGTGCCAGCAGTTACGGGCCTGGGAGAACAGCATGGGGCATTCAGTACTTC | CASSYGPGRTAWGIQYF | TRBV6-5 | . | TRBJ2-4 | .
TGCAGCGTTGAACGAGCGGGAGGTCCCCCCTTGAGCTCCTACAATGAGCAGTTCTTC | CSVERAGGPPLSSYNEQFF | TRBV29-1 | TRBD2 | TRBJ2-1 | .
TGCGCCAGCAGTGAGTCAAAGACTAACTATGGCTACACCTTC | CASSESKTNYGYTF | TRBV10-2 | . | TRBJ1-2 | .
TGTGCCAGCAGTCCAATACTACGGAATGAAGAGACCCAGTACTTC | CASSPILRNEETQYF | TRBV27 | . | TRBJ2-5 | once
TGTGCCAGCAGCGTGGACAGGGGTGGGACACCCCTCCACTTT | CASSVDRGGTPLHF | TRBV7-8 | TRBD1 | TRBJ1-6 | .
TGTGCCAGCAGCCCCTGGGGGTCGTATGGCTACACCTTC | CASSPWGSYGYTF | TRBV14 | . | TRBJ1-2 | .
TGCGCCAGCAGCCCGGACGAGTACAATGAGCAGTTCTTC | CASSPDEYNEQFF | TRBV5-1 | . | TRBJ2-1 | .
TGCAGCGTTGATTTCGGGGGATGGAACGACGTAGCCAAAAACATTCAGTACTTC | CSVDFGGWNDVAKNIQYF | TRBV29-1 | . | TRBJ2-4 | few
TGTGCCAGCAGCTCGGACCCGAACACTGAAGCTTTCTTT | CASSSDPNTEAFF | TRBV5-1 | . | TRBJ1-1 | many
TGTGCCAGCAGTTCTACTAGCGGGAGACGAACCGGGGAGCTGTTTTTT | CASSSTSGRRTGELFF | TRBV7-3 | TRBD2 | TRBJ2-2 | few
TGTGCCAGCAGCTCACTAGCGGGAGGACCGGACGAGCAGTACTTC | CASSSLAGGPDEQYF | TRBV9 | TRBD2 | TRBJ2-7 | few
TGCGCCAGCAGCTTGGGTCTAGCAGGAGACCTCTACAATGAGCAGTTCTTC | CASSLGLAGDLYNEQFF | TRBV5-1 | . | TRBJ2-1 | .
TGTGCCAGCAGCCCCCCACCGCGGGACAGCCTCCCAACAGATACGCAGTATTTT | CASSPPPRDSLPTDTQYF | TRBV11-2 | . | TRBJ2-3 | .
TGTGCCAGCAGCTTATCGGCCCCCGGGGAGCTGTTTTTT | CASSLSAPGELFF | TRBV7-9 | . | TRBJ2-2 | .
TGCAGTGCTAGAGATCCCCTAGCGGGAGTCTACGAGCAGTACTTC | CSARDPLAGVYEQYF | TRBV20-1 | TRBD2 | TRBJ2-7 | few
TGTGCCAGCAGCCTTTTCGGGGGGACTAGTGGGGAGTTCTTC | CASSLFGGTSGEFF | TRBV12-3/TRBV12-4 | TRBD2 | TRBJ2-1 | .
TGTGCCAGCAGCTTACTCCCCGCCAAGTACAATGAGCAGTTCTTC | CASSLLPAKYNEQFF | TRBV7-9 | . | TRBJ2-1 | few
TGTGCCAGCAGTTTGCAGCGACCTAATGAAAAACTGTTTTTT | CASSLQRPNEKLFF | TRBV27 | . | TRBJ1-4 | .
TGTGCCAGCAGCGTAGCTGGGATCAACACTGAAGCTTTCTTT | CASSVAGINTEAFF | TRBV9 | . | TRBJ1-1 | few
TGTGCCAGCAGTAAACAGGGGGACACTGAAGCTTTCTTT | CASSKQGDTEAFF | TRBV6-6 | TRBD1 | TRBJ1-1 | many
TGTGCCAGCAGCCAAGATGAGGGGTCTGCTAACTATGGCTACACCTTC | CASSQDEGSANYGYTF | TRBV3-1 | . | TRBJ1-2 | .
TGTGCCAGCATGGGGGATATCAATGAGCAGTTCTTC | CASMGDINEQFF | TRBV6-5 | . | TRBJ2-1 | .
TGCGCCAGCAGCCCCAAAAAGGACAGCAACTCCTACGAGCAGTACTTC | CASSPKKDSNSYEQYF | TRBV5-1 | . | TRBJ2-7 | .
TGCAGTGCTAGCGACCGACGGGGCTACACCTTC | CSASDRRGYTF | TRBV20-1 | . | TRBJ1-2 | .
TGCGCCAGCAGTGAGTTCAGGGACTCCTACGAGCAGTACTTC | CASSEFRDSYEQYF | TRBV10-2 | . | TRBJ2-7 | .
TGCAGTGCTAGAGACCCACTAGTTACCGGGGAGCTGTTTTTT | CSARDPLVTGELFF | TRBV20-1 | . | TRBJ2-2 | .
TGCGCCAGCAGCTTGGGGTCGACAGGCCGCCTCACTTATGGCTACACCTTC | CASSLGSTGRLTYGYTF | TRBV5-1 | . | TRBJ1-2 | .
TGCGCCAGCAGCTTCAGGGCCCTGAACACTGAAGCTTTCTTT | CASSFRALNTEAFF | TRBV5-1 | . | TRBJ1-1 | .
TGTGCCAGCAGTCCTAGGACTAGCGTACACGAGCAGTACTTC | CASSPRTSVHEQYF | TRBV12-3/TRBV12-4 | TRBD2 | TRBJ2-7 | many